This T cell receptor (beta chain) appears in the sequencing data of a study of Tregs in tolerant kidney transplant recipients. About this clone: The target antigen is unknown.

Profiling relied on immunoSEQ multiplex PCR, and the TCRdb table lists in-frame clones only, not all of them. The repertoire holds approximately 15,000 clones, 53% seen once, with 3% to 3.5% in the top ten. Recipient PBMCs carried a CFSE label and met irradiated graft donor PBMCs for approximately six days before FACS sorting. The CDR3 sequence is 15 residues long. V lost 6 bases, J lost 5 bases, and 11 bases stayed unmatched. Germline V gene sequence: CDR1 KGHSH, CDR2 LQKENI. The sequencing used CD4+ T cells from blood cultured with allogeneic cells, collected before the transplant. This chain links TRBV18 with TRBJ2-7; TRBD2 aligns across 9 bases. The receptor was isolated from a human patient who received a combined kidney and bone marrow transplant. The DNA of the CDR3 is TGTGCCAGCTCGTCAGAGGCCGCGGGAGGGGACGAGCAGTACTTC. Amino acids: CASSSEAAGGDEQYF.